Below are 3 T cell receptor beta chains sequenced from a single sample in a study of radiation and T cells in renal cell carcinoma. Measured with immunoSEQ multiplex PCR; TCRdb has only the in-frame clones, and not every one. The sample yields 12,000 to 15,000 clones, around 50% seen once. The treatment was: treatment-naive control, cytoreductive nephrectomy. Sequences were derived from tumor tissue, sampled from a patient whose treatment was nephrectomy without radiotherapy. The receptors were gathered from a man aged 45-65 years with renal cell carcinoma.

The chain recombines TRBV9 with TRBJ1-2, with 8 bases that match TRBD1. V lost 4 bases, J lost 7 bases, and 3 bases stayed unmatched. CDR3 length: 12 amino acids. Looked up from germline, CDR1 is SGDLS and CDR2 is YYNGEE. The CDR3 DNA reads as TGTGCCAGCAGCACCAGGGGGCTTGGCTACACCTTC. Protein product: CASSTRGLGYTF.

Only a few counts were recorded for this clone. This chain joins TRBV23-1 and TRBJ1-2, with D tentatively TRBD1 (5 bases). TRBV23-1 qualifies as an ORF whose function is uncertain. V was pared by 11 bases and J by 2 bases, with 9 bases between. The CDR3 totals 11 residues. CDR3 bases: TGCGCCCCAGGGCTGAACTATGGCTACACCTTC. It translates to CAPGLNYGYTF.

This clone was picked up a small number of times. DNA for the CDR3: TGTGCCAGCTCAGGAGGGGGGCAAGTCTATGGCTACACCTTC. Translating gives CASSGGGQVYGYTF. The rearrangement joins TRBV2 to TRBJ1-2; weak D call: TRBD1 (6 bases). Germline-derived CDR1 and CDR2 are SNHLY and FYNNEI. Trimming stripped 8 bases from V and 4 bases from J, with 17 bases between. The CDR3 sequence is 14 residues long. The variable domain in full, with the rest retrieved from reference TRBV2 and TRBJ1-2, is EPEVTQTPSHQVTQMGQEVILRCVPISNHLYFYWYRQILGQKVEFLVSFYNNEISEKSEIFDDQFSVERPDGSNFTLKIRSTKLEDSAMYFCASSGGGQVYGYTFGSGTRLTVV.